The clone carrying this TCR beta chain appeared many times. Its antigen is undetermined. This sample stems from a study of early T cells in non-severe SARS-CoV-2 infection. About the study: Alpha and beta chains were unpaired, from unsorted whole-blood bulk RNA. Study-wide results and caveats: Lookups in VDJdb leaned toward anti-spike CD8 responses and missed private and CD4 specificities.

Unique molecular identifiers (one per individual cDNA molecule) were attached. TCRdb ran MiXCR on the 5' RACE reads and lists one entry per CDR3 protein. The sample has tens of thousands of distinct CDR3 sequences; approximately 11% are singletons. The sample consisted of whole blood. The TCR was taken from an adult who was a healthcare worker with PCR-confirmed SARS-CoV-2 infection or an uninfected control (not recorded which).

CDR3 region: CASSYRQGAKGLAASSYEQYF. The CDR3 region has the DNA TGTGCCAGCAGCTACAGACAGGGGGCGAAGGGACTAGCGGCGAGCTCCTACGAGCAGTACTTC. The chain is built from TRBV12-3 or TRBV12-4 and TRBJ2-7, with D possibly TRBD2 on 11 matching bases. V shed 6 bases and J shed 0 bases, with 33 bases lying between them. This CDR3 is 21 amino acids long.